A selection of T cell receptor beta chains follows, all from one sample in a study of T cell responses to AZD1222 COVID-19 vaccine. Produced via immunoSEQ multiplex PCR; TCRdb's table is partial and in-frame only. The sample has 110,000 to 150,000 clones, around nine tenths seen once. The sample here was peripheral blood, taken on day 0 of AZD1222 vaccination. The source of these receptors is an adult in good health. CDR3s include the opening cysteine and the closing phenylalanine or tryptophan. Size tells how often a clone was seen (once, few, many) or the class of an expanded clone, and some rows leave it out.

TRBJ2-2	NA	14	TRBV5-1	CASRQGMGTGELFF
TRBJ2-7	once	16	TRBV11-2	CASSLASGRVLYEQYF
TRBJ2-1	NA	16	TRBV6-6	CASNFGGDRDSNEQFF
TRBJ2-1	NA	14	TRBV5-1	CASSPGQGLHEQFF
TRBJ1-5	NA	14	TRBV7-9	CASSLEDSNQPQHF
TRBJ2-5	NA	12	TRBV27	CASRRGRETQYF
TRBJ2-7	NA	16	TRBV6-2/TRBV6-3	CASSTRPGQGTYEQYF
TRBJ1-5	NA	14	TRBV4-2	CASSLRQGNEPQHF
TRBJ1-6	NA	14	TRBV6-5	CASPKDGVNSPLHF
TRBJ1-1	NA	17	TRBV5-6	CASSLDRGRPRDTEAFF
TRBJ2-1	NA	16	TRBV28	CASSLFPFSGGNEQFF
TRBJ2-6	NA	16	TRBV28	CASRPPGGVGANVLTF
TRBJ2-3	NA	15	TRBV6-5	CASSYRAASTDTQYF
TRBJ1-2	NA	12	TRBV30	CAWTRAAYGYTF
TRBJ2-7	NA	14	TRBV19	CASTGHKGSGEQYF
TRBJ1-5	NA	14	TRBV3-1/TRBV3-2	CASSPGTGHQPQHF
TRBJ1-1	NA	13	TRBV7-9	CASSLVANTEAFF
TRBJ1-1	NA	15	TRBV11-2	CASSLLPGLNTEAFF
TRBJ2-2	once	15	TRBV5-1	CASSPRTGDTGELFF